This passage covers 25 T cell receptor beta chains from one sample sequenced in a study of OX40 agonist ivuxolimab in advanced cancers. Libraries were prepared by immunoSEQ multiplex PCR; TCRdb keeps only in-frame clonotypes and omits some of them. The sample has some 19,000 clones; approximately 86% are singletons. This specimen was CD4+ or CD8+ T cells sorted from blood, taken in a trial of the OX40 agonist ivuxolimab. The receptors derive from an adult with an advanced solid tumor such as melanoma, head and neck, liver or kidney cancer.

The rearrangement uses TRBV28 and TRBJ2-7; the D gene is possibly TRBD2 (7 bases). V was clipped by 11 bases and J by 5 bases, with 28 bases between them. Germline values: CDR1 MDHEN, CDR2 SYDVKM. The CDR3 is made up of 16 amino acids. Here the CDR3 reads CACSGGRRVDGDEQYF. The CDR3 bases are TGTGCCTGCTCCGGGGGGCGAAGGGTCGACGGGGACGAGCAGTACTTC.

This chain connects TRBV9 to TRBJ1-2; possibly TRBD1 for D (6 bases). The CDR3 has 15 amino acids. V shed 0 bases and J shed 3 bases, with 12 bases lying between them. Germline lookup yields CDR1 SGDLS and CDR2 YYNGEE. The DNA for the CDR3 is TGTGCCAGCAGCGTAGCTGGGGGCGCGGACTATGGCTACACCTTC. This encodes CASSVAGGADYGYTF.

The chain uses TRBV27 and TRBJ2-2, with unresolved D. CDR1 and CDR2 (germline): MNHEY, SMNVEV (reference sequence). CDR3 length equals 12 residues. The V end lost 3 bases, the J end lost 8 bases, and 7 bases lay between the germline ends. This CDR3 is CASSFVIGELFF. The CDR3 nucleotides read TGTGCCAGCAGTTTTGTAATAGGGGAGCTGTTTTTT.

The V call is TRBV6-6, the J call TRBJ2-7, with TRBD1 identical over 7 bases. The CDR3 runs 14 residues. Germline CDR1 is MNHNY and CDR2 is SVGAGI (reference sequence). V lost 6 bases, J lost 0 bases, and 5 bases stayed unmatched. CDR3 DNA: TGTGCCAGCAGGGACGACAGGGCCTCCTACGAGCAGTACTTC. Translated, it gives CASRDDRASYEQYF.

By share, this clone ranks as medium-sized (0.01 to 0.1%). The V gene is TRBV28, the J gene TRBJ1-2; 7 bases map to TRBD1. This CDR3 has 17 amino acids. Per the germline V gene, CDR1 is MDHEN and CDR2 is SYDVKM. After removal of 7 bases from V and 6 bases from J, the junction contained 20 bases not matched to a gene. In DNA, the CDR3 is TGTGCCAGCACCCCGGAGGGAGGGGGCATTTTTGGGGATGGCTACACCTTC. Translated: CASTPEGGGIFGDGYTF.

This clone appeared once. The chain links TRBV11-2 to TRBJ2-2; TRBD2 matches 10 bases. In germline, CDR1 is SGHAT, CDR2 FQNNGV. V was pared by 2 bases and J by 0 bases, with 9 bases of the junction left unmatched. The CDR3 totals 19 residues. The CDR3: CASSLSTSGSTPNTGELFF. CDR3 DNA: TGTGCCAGCAGCTTATCGACTAGCGGGTCGACTCCGAACACCGGGGAGCTGTTTTTT.

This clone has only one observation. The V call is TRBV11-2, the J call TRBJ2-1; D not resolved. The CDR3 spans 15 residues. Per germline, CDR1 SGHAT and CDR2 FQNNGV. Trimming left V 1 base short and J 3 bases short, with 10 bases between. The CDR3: CASSLVSAHYNEQFF. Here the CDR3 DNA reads TGTGCCAGCAGCTTAGTGAGCGCCCACTACAATGAGCAGTTCTTC.

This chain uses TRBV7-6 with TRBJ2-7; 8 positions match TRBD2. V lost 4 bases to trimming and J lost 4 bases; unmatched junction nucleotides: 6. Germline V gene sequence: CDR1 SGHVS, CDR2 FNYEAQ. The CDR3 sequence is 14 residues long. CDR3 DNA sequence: TGTGCCAGCAGCTCTTCGGCGGGGGGTTACGAGCAGTACTTC. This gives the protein CASSSSAGGYEQYF.

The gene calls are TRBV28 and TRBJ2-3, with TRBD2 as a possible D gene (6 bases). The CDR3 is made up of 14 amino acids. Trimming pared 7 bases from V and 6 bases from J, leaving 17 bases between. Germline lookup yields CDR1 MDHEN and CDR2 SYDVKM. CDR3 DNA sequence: TGTGCCAGCAACCGAGGACTGGCGGGGGATACGCAGTATTTT. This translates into CASNRGLAGDTQYF.

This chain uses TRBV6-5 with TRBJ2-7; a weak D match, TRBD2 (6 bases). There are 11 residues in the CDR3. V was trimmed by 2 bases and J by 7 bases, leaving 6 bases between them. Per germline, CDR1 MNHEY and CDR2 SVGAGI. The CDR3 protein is CASSYAGEQYF. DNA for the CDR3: TGTGCCAGCAGTTACGCGGGGGAGCAGTACTTC.

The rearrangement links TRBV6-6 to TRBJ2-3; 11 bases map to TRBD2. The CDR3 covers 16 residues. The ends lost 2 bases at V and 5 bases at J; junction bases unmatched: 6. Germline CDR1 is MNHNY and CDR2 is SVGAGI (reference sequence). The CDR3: CASSYVAGGSKDTQYF. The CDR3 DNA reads TGTGCCAGCAGTTACGTAGCGGGGGGGTCAAAAGATACGCAGTATTTT.

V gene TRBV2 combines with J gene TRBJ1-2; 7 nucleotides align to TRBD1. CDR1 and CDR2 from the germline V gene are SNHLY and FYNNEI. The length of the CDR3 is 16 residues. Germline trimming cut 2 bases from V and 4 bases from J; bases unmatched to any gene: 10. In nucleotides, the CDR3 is TGTGCCAGCAGTGAAAGGGGGCGCTCCTTCCCCTATGGCTACACCTTC. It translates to CASSERGRSFPYGYTF.

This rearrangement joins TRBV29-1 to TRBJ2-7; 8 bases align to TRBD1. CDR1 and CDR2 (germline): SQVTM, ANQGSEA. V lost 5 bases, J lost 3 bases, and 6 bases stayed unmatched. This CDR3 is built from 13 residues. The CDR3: CSVTPTGGYEQYF. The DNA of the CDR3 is TGCAGCGTTACCCCAACAGGGGGCTACGAGCAGTACTTC.

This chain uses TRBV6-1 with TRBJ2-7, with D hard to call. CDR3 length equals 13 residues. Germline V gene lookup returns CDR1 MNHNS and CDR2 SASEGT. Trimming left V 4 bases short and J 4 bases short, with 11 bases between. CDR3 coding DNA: TGTGCCAGCAGTGCCGGGCTTAAATACGAGCAGTACTTC. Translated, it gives CASSAGLKYEQYF.

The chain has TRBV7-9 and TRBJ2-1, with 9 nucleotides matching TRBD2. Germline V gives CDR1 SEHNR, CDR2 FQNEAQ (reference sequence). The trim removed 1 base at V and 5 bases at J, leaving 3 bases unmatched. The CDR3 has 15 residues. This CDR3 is CASSLVLAGNNEQFF. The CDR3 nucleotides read TGTGCCAGCAGCTTAGTGCTAGCGGGAAACAATGAGCAGTTCTTC.

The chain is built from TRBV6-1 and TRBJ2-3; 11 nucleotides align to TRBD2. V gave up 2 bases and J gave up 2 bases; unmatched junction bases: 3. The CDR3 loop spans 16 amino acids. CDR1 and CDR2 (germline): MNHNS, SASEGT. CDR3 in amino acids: CASSELAGGYTDTQYF. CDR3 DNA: TGTGCCAGCAGTGAACTAGCGGGGGGTTACACAGATACGCAGTATTTT.

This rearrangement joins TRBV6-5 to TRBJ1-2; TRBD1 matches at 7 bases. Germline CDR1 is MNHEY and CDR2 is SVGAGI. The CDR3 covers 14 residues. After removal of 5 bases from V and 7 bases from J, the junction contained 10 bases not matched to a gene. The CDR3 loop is CASSGLEGAGGYTF. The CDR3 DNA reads TGTGCCAGCAGTGGGTTGGAGGGGGCGGGTGGCTACACCTTC.

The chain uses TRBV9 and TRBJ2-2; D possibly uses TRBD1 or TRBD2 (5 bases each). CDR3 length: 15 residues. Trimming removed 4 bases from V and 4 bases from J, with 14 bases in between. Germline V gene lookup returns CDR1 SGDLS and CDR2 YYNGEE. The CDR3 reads CASSTSGTATGELFF. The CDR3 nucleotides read TGTGCCAGCAGCACGTCCGGGACGGCCACCGGGGAGCTGTTTTTT.

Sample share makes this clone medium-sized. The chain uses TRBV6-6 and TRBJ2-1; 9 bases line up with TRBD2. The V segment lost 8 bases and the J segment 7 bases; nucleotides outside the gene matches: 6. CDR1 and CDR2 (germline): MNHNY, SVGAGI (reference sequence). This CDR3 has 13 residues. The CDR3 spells CASGLAGPNEQFF. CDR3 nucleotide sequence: TGTGCCAGCGGGCTAGCGGGGCCAAATGAGCAGTTCTTC.

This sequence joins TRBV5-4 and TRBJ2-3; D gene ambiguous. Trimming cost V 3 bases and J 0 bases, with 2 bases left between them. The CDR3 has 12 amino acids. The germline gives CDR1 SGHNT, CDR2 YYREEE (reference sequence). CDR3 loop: CASSYSTDTQYF. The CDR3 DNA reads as TGTGCCAGCAGCTATAGCACAGATACGCAGTATTTT.

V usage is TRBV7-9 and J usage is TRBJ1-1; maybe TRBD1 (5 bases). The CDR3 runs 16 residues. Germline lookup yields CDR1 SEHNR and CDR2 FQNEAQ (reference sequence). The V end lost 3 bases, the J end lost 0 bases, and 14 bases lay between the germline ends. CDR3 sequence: CASSFLSGNMNTEAFF. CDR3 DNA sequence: TGTGCCAGCAGCTTTTTGTCAGGGAACATGAACACTGAAGCTTTCTTT.

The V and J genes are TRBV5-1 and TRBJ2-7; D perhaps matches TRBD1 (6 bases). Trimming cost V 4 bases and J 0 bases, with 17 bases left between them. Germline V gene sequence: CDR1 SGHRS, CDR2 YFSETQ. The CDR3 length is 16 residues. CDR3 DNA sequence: TGCGCCAGCAGCCCCCGACCGGGACACATCTCCTACGAGCAGTACTTC. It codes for CASSPRPGHISYEQYF.

The CDR3: CASGTGYTGELFF. In nucleotides, the CDR3 is TGTGCCAGCGGGACAGGATACACCGGGGAGCTGTTTTTT. V and J are TRBV25-1 and TRBJ2-2, with 8 bases lining up with TRBD1. The CDR3 is 13 amino acids. V lost 8 bases to trimming and J lost 3 bases; unmatched junction nucleotides: 2. Germline values: CDR1 MGHDK, CDR2 SYGVNS.

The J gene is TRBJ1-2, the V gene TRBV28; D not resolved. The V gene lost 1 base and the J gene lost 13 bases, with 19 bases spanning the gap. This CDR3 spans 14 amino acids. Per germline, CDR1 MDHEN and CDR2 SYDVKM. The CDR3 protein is CASSLLREGRSLTF. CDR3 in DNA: TGTGCCAGCAGTTTATTGCGTGAGGGCAGGTCGCTCACCTTC.

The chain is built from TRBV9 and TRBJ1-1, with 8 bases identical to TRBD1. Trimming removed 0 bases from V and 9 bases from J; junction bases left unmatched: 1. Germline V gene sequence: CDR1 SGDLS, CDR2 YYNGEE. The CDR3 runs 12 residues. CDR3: CASSVGQGKAFF. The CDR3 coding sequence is TGTGCCAGCAGCGTAGGACAGGGGAAAGCTTTCTTT.